The rows below give T cell receptor beta chains drawn from one sample of a study of OX40 agonist ivuxolimab in advanced cancers. Some clones are missing from TCRdb's copy, which holds only in-frame ones; the method was immunoSEQ multiplex PCR. Of tens of thousands of clones listed, approximately 90% are singletons. Material: CD4+ or CD8+ T cells sorted from blood, obtained in a trial of the OX40 agonist ivuxolimab. Receptors were obtained from an adult with an advanced solid tumor such as melanoma, head and neck, liver or kidney cancer. CDR3s include the opening cysteine and the closing phenylalanine or tryptophan. Each record gives: J gene, V gene, clone size, D gene, CDR3 DNA, CDR3 protein. The D gene is left open where the match is weak. Size is stated for part of the rows, as once, few or many counts, or as a class when the clone is expanded.

j_gene: TRBJ1-4
v_gene: TRBV19
abundance: -
d_gene: TRBD1
CDR3nt: TGTGCCAGTAGTCCCCCGGGACAGGGGATCGAAAAACTGTTTTTT
CDR3aa: CASSPPGQGIEKLFF

j_gene: TRBJ2-7
v_gene: TRBV6-6
abundance: -
d_gene: TRBD1
CDR3nt: TGTGCCAGCACCCGGGACAGGCTCTACGAGCAGTACTTC
CDR3aa: CASTRDRLYEQYF

j_gene: TRBJ1-2
v_gene: TRBV11-3
abundance: -
d_gene: -
CDR3nt: TGTGCCAGCAGCTTACATACTCGACAGAACTATGGCTACACCTTC
CDR3aa: CASSLHTRQNYGYTF

j_gene: TRBJ2-2
v_gene: TRBV19
abundance: -
d_gene: TRBD1
CDR3nt: TGTGCCAGTAGTATTGGGACAGGGAACACCGGGGAGCTGTTTTTT
CDR3aa: CASSIGTGNTGELFF

j_gene: TRBJ1-1
v_gene: TRBV29-1
abundance: -
d_gene: -
CDR3nt: TGCAGCGTTGGACAGATGAACACTGAAGCTTTCTTT
CDR3aa: CSVGQMNTEAFF

j_gene: TRBJ2-2
v_gene: TRBV23-1
abundance: -
d_gene: -
CDR3nt: TGCGCCAGCAGTCACCACGGGACTGAGAACACCGGGGAGCTGTTTTTT
CDR3aa: CASSHHGTENTGELFF

j_gene: TRBJ1-6
v_gene: TRBV10-2
abundance: -
d_gene: TRBD1
CDR3nt: TGCGCCAGCAGTGACCCAAGCGCGTTAGGGGGCGAGAGGAATTCACCCCTCCACTTT
CDR3aa: CASSDPSALGGERNSPLHF

j_gene: TRBJ2-3
v_gene: TRBV4-3
abundance: -
d_gene: TRBD2
CDR3nt: TGCGCCAGCAGCCAAGATCGGGGTAGCGGGAGTGCAGATACGCAGTATTTT
CDR3aa: CASSQDRGSGSADTQYF

j_gene: TRBJ1-2
v_gene: TRBV5-4
abundance: -
d_gene: -
CDR3nt: TGTGCCAGCAGCTTTCTCCGGGCCACAGCTAACTATGGCTACACCTTC
CDR3aa: CASSFLRATANYGYTF

j_gene: TRBJ1-5
v_gene: TRBV7-6
abundance: -
d_gene: TRBD1
CDR3nt: TGTGCCAGCAGCCCACAGGGGCAGGGTCAGCCCCAGCATTTT
CDR3aa: CASSPQGQGQPQHF

j_gene: TRBJ2-7
v_gene: TRBV11-2
abundance: once
d_gene: TRBD1
CDR3nt: TGTGCCAGCAGCCCCTCGGACAGGGCATTCTACGAGCAGTACTTC
CDR3aa: CASSPSDRAFYEQYF

j_gene: TRBJ2-7
v_gene: TRBV10-3
abundance: -
d_gene: TRBD2
CDR3nt: TGTGCCTCCGGGACTAGCGGAAACGAGCAGTACTTC
CDR3aa: CASGTSGNEQYF

j_gene: TRBJ1-2
v_gene: TRBV19
abundance: -
d_gene: -
CDR3nt: TGTGCCAGTAGTCTGGGACGGAACTATGGCTACACCTTC
CDR3aa: CASSLGRNYGYTF

j_gene: TRBJ2-7
v_gene: TRBV7-9
abundance: -
d_gene: -
CDR3nt: TGTGCCAGCAGCTTTTATTTGGGGGAGTCAACCTACGAGCAGTACTTC
CDR3aa: CASSFYLGESTYEQYF

j_gene: TRBJ1-2
v_gene: TRBV28
abundance: -
d_gene: -
CDR3nt: TGTGCCAGCAGTTTAATCGGGTCCTATGGCTACACCTTC
CDR3aa: CASSLIGSYGYTF

j_gene: TRBJ2-5
v_gene: TRBV15
abundance: -
d_gene: -
CDR3nt: TGTGCCACCAGCAGAGATCCCCTGGGGAGTGAGACCCAGTACTTC
CDR3aa: CATSRDPLGSETQYF

j_gene: TRBJ1-5
v_gene: TRBV28
abundance: -
d_gene: TRBD1
CDR3nt: TGTGCCAGCAGTTCCGCGACAGGGGCCTATCAGCCCCAGCATTTT
CDR3aa: CASSSATGAYQPQHF

j_gene: TRBJ2-7
v_gene: TRBV10-3
abundance: -
d_gene: TRBD1
CDR3nt: TGTGCCATCAAATTAGACAGGGCCTCGTACGAGCAGTACTTC
CDR3aa: CAIKLDRASYEQYF

j_gene: TRBJ2-7
v_gene: TRBV5-1
abundance: -
d_gene: -
CDR3nt: TGCGCCAGCAGCGCCACAGGGAGCTCCTACGAGCAGTACTTC
CDR3aa: CASSATGSSYEQYF

j_gene: TRBJ1-3
v_gene: TRBV11-2
abundance: -
d_gene: -
CDR3nt: TGTGCCAGCAGACTACAGGGTTCTGGAAACACCATATATTTT
CDR3aa: CASRLQGSGNTIYF

j_gene: TRBJ2-7
v_gene: TRBV7-9
abundance: -
d_gene: TRBD1
CDR3nt: TGTGCCAGCAGGGCCGGGACAGGGCTCTCCTACGAGCAGTACTTC
CDR3aa: CASRAGTGLSYEQYF

j_gene: TRBJ1-1
v_gene: TRBV7-2
abundance: -
d_gene: -
CDR3nt: TGTGCCAGCAGCATTCAATGGGGGGGTGAAGCTTTCTTT
CDR3aa: CASSIQWGGEAFF

j_gene: TRBJ2-2
v_gene: TRBV6-5
abundance: once
d_gene: TRBD2
CDR3nt: TGTGCCAGCAGTTACCGTAGCGGGAGTAGGTCCCGGGAGCTGTTTTTT
CDR3aa: CASSYRSGSRSRELFF

j_gene: TRBJ1-2
v_gene: TRBV10-3
abundance: -
d_gene: TRBD1
CDR3nt: TGTGCCATCAGCCTTGGACAGGACTATGGCTACACCTTC
CDR3aa: CAISLGQDYGYTF

j_gene: TRBJ1-2
v_gene: TRBV6-5
abundance: -
d_gene: -
CDR3nt: TGTGCCAGCACCCGAGGGGACCACAGAAGCTATGGCTACACCTTC
CDR3aa: CASTRGDHRSYGYTF

j_gene: TRBJ1-2
v_gene: TRBV18
abundance: -
d_gene: TRBD1
CDR3nt: TGTGCCAGCTCACCGGCGACAGGGGCTTATGGCTACACCTTC
CDR3aa: CASSPATGAYGYTF